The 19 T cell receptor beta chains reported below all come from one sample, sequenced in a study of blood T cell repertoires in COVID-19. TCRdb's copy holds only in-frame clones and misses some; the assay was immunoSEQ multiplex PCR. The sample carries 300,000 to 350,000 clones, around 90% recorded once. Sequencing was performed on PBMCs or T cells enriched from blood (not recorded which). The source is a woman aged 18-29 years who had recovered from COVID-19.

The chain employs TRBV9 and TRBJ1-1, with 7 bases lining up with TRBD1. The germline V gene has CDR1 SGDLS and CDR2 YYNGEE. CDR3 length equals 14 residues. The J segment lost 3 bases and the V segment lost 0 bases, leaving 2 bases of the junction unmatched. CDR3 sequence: CASSVGQGDTEAFF. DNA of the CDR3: TGTGCCAGCAGCGTAGGGCAGGGGGACACTGAAGCTTTCTTT.

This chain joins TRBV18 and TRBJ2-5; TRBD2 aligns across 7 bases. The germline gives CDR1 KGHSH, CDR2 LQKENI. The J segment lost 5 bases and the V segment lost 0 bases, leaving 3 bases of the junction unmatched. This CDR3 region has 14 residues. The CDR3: CASSPPGGTETQYF. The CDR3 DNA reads TGTGCCAGCTCACCACCGGGGGGGACGGAGACCCAGTACTTC.

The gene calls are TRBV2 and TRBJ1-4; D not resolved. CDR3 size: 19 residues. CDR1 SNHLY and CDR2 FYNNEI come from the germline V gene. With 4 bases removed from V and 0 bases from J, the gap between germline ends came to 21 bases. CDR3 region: CASSARAGYEDTTNEKLFF. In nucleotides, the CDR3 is TGTGCCAGCAGTGCTCGCGCTGGTTATGAAGACACAACTAATGAAAAACTGTTTTTT.

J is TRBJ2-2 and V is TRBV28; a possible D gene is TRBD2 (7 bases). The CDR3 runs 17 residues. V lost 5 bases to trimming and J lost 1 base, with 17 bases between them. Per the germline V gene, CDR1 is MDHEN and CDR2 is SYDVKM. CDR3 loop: CASSRPPGGQNTGELFF. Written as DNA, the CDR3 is TGTGCCAGCAGTAGACCTCCGGGGGGCCAGAACACCGGGGAGCTGTTTTTT. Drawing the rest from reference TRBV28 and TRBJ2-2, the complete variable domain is DVKVTQSSRYLVKRTGEKVFLECVQDMDHENMFWYRQDPGLGLRLIYFSYDVKMKEKGDIPEGYSVSREKKERFSLILESASTNQTSMYLCASSRPPGGQNTGELFFGEGSRLTVL.

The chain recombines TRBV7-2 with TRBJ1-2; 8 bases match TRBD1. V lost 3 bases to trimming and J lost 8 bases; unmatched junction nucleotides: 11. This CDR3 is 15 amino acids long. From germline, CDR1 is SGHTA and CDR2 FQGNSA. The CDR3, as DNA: TGTGCCAGCAGCTTGGGCCCCGCAGGACAGGGAGGCTACACCTTC. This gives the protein CASSLGPAGQGGYTF.

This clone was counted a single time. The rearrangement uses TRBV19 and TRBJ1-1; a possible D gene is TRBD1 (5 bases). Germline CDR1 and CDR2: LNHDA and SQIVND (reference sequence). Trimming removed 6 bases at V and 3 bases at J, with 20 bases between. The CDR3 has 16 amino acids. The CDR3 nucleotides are TGTGCCAGTAGACTAAAGGAGGGGACCCTTGACACTGAAGCTTTCTTT. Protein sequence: CASRLKEGTLDTEAFF. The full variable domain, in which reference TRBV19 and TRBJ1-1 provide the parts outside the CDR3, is DGGITQSPKYLFRKEGQNVTLSCEQNLNHDAMYWYRQDPGQGLRLIYYSQIVNDFQKGDIAEGYSVSREKKESFPLTVTSAQKNPTAFYLCASRLKEGTLDTEAFFGQGTRLTVV.

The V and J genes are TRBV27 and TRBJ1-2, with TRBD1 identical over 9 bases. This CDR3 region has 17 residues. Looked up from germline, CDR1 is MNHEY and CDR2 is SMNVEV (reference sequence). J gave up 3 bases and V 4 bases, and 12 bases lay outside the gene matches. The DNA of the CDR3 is TGTGCCAGCAGTTACACAAATCTGGGACAGGGAGACTATGGCTACACCTTC. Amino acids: CASSYTNLGQGDYGYTF.

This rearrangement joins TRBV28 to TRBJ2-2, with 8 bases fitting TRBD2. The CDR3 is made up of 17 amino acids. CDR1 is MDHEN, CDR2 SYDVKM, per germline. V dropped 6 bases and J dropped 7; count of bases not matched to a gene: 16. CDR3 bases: TGTGCCAGCAGCTCTCCCGTCGGGGGGGGTAACTTCGGGGAGCTGTTTTTT. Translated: CASSSPVGGGNFGELFF. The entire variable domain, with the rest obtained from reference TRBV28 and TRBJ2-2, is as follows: DVKVTQSSRYLVKRTGEKVFLECVQDMDHENMFWYRQDPGLGLRLIYFSYDVKMKEKGDIPEGYSVSREKKERFSLILESASTNQTSMYLCASSSPVGGGNFGELFFGEGSRLTVL.

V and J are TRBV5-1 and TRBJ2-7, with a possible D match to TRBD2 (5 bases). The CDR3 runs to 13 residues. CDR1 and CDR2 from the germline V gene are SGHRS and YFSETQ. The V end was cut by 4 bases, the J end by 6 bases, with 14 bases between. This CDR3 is CASSGRERSEQYF. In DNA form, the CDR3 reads TGCGCCAGCAGCGGACGGGAAAGAAGCGAGCAGTACTTC. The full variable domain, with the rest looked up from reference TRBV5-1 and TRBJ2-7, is KAGVTQTPRYLIKTRGQQVTLSCSPISGHRSVSWYQQTPGQGLQFLFEYFSETQRNKGNFPGRFSGRQFSNSRSEMNVSTLELGDSALYLCASSGRERSEQYFGPGTRLTVT.

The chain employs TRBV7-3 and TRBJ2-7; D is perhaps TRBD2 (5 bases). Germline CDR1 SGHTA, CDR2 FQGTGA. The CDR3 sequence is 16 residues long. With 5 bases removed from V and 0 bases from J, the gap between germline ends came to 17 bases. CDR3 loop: CASSQGGDSSSYEQYF. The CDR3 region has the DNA TGTGCCAGCAGCCAAGGAGGCGACTCGAGCTCCTACGAGCAGTACTTC.

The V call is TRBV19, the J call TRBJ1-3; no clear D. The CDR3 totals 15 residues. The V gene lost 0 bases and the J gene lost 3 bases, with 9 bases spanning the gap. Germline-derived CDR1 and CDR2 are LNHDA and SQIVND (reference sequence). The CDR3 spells CASSIDADVGNTIYF. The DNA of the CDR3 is TGTGCCAGTAGTATAGATGCAGATGTTGGAAACACCATATATTTT.

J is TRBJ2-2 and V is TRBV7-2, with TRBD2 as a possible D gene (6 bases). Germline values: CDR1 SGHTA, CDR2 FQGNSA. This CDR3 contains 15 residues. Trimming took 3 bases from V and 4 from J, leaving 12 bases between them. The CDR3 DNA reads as TGTGCCAGCAGCTTTGGGGGAGGAGGCACCGGGGAGCTGTTTTTT. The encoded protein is CASSFGGGGTGELFF.

The CDR3 loop reads CASSDRTSGNNEQFF. The CDR3 DNA reads as TGTGCCAGCAGCGACAGGACTAGCGGGAACAATGAGCAGTTCTTC. The rearrangement uses TRBV7-8 and TRBJ2-1; 12 bases align to TRBD2. The CDR3 loop spans 15 amino acids. The germline V gene has CDR1 SGHVS and CDR2 FQNEAQ. Trimming cost V 5 bases and J 5 bases; bases outside gene matches: 4. Drawing the rest from reference TRBV7-8 and TRBJ2-1, the complete variable domain is GAGVSQSPRYKVAKRGQDVALRCDPISGHVSLFWYQQALGQGPEFLTYFQNEAQLDKSGLPSDRFFAERPEGSVSTLKIQRTQQEDSAVYLCASSDRTSGNNEQFFGPGTRLTVL.

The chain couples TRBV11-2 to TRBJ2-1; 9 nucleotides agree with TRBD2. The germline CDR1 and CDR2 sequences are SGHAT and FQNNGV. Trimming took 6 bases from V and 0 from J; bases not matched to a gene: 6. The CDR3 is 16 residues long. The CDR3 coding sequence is TGTGCCAGCAGTGCTCATAGCGGGAGCTCCTACAATGAGCAGTTCTTC. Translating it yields CASSAHSGSSYNEQFF. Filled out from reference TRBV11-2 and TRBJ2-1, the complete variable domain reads EAGVAQSPRYKIIEKRQSVAFWCNPISGHATLYWYQQILGQGPKLLIQFQNNGVVDDSQLPKDRFSAERLKGVDSTLKIQPAKLEDSAVYLCASSAHSGSSYNEQFFGPGTRLTVL.

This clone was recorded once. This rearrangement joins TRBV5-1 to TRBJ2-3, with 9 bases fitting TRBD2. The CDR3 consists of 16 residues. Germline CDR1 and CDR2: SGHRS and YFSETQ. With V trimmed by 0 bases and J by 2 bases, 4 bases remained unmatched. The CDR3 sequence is CASSLVGGGATDTQYF. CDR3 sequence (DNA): TGCGCCAGCAGCTTGGTTGGCGGGGGGGCCACAGATACGCAGTATTTT.

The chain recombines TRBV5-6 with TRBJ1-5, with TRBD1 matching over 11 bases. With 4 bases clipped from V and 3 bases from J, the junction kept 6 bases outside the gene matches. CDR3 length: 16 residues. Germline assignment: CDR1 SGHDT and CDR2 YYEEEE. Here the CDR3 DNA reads TGTGCCAGCAGCATAACGGGACAGGGGGACAATCAGCCCCAGCATTTT. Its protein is CASSITGQGDNQPQHF.

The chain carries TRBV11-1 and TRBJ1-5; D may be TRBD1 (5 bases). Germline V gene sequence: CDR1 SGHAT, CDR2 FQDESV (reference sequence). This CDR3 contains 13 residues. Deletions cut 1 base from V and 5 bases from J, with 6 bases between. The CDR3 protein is CASSLEGDQPQHF. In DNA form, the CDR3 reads TGTGCCAGCAGCTTAGAAGGGGATCAGCCCCAGCATTTT.

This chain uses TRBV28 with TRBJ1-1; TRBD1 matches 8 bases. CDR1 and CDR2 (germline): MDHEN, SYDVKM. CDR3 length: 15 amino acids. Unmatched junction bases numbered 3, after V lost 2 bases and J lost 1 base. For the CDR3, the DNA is TGTGCCAGCAGTTTACCCGGGACAGGGAACACTGAAGCTTTCTTT. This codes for CASSLPGTGNTEAFF.

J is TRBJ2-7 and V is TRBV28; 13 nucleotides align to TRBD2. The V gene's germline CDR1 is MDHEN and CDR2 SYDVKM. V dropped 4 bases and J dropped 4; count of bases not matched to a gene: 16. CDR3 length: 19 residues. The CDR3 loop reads CASSSPSFGTSGVGYEQYF. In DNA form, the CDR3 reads TGTGCCAGCAGTTCGCCCTCATTCGGGACTAGCGGGGTAGGGTACGAGCAGTACTTC.